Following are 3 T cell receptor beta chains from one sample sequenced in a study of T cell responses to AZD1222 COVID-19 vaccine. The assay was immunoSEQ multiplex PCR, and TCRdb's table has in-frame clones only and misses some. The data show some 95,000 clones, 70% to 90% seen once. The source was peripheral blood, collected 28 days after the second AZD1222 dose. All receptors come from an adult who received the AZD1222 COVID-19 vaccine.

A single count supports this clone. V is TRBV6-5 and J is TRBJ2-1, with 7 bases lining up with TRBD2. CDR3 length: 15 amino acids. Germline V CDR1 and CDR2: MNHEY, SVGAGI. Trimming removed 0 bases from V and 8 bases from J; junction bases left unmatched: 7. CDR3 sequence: CASSYSFGGSYEQFF. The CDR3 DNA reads TGTGCCAGCAGTTACTCGTTCGGCGGGAGCTATGAGCAGTTCTTC.

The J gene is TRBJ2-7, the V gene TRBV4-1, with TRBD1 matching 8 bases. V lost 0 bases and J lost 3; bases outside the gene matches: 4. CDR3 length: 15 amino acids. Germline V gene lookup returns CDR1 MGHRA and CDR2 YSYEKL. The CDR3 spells CASSQDRQGSYEQYF. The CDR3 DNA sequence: TGCGCCAGCAGCCAAGATAGACAGGGGAGCTACGAGCAGTACTTC.

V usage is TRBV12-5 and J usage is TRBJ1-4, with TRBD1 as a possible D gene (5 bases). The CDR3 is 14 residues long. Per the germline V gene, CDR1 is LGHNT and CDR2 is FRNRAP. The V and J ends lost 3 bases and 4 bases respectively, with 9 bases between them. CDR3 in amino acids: CASGLGRDNEKLFF. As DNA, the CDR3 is TGTGCTAGTGGTTTAGGCAGGGATAATGAAAAACTGTTTTTT.